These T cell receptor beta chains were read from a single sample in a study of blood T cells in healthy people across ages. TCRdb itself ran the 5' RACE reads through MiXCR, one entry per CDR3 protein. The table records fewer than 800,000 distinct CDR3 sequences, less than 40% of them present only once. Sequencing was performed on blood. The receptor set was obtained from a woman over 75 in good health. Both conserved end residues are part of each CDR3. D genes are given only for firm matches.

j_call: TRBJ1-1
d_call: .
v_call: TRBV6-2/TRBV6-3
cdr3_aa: CASSYLGPEAFF

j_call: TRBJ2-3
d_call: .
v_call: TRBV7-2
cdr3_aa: CASSFSPGTDTQYF

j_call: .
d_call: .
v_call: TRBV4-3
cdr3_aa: CASSSGTTDEQYF

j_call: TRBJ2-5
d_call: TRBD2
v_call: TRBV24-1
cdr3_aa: CATSDPASGGLETQYF

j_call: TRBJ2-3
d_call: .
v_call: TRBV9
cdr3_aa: CASSVGTWTDTQYF

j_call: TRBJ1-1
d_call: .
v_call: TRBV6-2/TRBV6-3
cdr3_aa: CASRVDGDWNTEAFF

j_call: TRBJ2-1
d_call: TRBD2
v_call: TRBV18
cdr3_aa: CASSPPGRSSYNEQFF

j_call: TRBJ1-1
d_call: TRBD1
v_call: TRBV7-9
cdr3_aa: CASSLGTGQNTEAFF

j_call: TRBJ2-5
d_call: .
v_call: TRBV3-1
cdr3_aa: CASSPQGALQETQYF

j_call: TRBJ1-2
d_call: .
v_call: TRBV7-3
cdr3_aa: CASSSPLVRVSYWDGYTF

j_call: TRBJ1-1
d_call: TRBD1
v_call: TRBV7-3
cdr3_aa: CASSSQGVGTEAFF

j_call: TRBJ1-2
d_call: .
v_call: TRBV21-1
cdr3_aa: CASSKGGGSCSNYGYTF

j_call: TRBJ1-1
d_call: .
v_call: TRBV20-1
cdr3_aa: CSARTGRPGAFF

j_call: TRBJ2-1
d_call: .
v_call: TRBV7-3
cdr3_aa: CASSPSGQDNEQFF